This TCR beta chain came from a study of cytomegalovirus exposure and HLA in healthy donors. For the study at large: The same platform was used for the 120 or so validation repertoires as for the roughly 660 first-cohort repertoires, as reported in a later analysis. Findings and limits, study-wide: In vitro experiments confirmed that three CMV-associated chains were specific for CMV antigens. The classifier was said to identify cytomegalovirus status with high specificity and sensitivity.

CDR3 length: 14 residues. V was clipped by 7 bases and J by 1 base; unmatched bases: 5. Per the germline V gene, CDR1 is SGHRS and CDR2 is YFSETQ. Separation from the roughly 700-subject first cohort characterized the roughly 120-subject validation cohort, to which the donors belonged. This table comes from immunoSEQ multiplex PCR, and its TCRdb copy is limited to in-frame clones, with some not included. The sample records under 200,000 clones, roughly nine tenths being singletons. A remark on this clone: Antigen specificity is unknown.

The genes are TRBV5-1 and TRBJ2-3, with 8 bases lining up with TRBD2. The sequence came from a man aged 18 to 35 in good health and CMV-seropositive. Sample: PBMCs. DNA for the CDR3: TGCGCCAGCTTCCGGGAGGGAGGCACAGATACGCAGTATTTT. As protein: CASFREGGTDTQYF.